This paragraph reports one TCR beta chain. The trim removed 2 bases at V and 4 bases at J, leaving 9 bases unmatched. CDR1 is LGHDT, CDR2 YNNKEL, per germline (reference sequence). The CDR3 runs 16 residues. In the authors' workflow: From reference gene primer amplification, estimates of nucleated cell counts were derived. Sequenced by immunoSEQ multiplex PCR; TCRdb stores in-frame clones only, minus some. Clone size and the V and J calls come from that table; the DNA yielded D and trimming. The table has 90,000 to 130,000 clones, roughly 88% seen once. The data originate from a study of blood T cell repertoires in COVID-19. Study at large: Sources were T cells, B-cell-depleted T cells, or PBMCs; the material itself was cDNA or gDNA.

The genes are TRBV3-1 (or the pseudogene TRBV3-2) and TRBJ2-5; 8 bases are shared with TRBD1. The sequencing sample was made of peripheral blood. This receptor was identified in a human donor in a cohort sampled during active COVID-19. CDR3 coding DNA: TGTGCCAGCAGCCAAAGGCGCAGGGGGCGCGGAGAGACCCAGTACTTC. It codes for CASSQRRRGRGETQYF.